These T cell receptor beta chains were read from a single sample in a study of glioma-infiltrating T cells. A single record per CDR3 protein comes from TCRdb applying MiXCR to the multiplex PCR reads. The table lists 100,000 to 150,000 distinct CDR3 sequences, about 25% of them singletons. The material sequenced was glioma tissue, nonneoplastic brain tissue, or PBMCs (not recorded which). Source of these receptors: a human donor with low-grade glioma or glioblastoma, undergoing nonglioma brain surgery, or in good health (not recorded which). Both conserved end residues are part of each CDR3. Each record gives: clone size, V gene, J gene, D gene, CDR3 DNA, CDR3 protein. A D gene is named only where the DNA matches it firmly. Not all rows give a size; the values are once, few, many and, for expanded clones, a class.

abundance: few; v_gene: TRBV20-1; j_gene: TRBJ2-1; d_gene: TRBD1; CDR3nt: TGCAGTGCTCGACAGGGGGGCTCCTACAATGAGCAGTTCTTC; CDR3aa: CSARQGGSYNEQFF
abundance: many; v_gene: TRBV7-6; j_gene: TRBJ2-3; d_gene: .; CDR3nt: TGTGCCAGCAGCTTAGTTTCAGATACGCAGTATTTT; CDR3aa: CASSLVSDTQYF
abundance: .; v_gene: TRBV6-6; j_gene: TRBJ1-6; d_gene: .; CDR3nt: TGTGCCAGCAGTTACTCGAGTCCGCAGGGGAATTTTTATAATTCACCCCTCCACTTT; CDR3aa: CASSYSSPQGNFYNSPLHF
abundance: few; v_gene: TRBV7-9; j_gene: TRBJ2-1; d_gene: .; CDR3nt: TGTGCCAGCAGTCAAATCGTTGATGAGCAGTTCTTC; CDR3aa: CASSQIVDEQFF
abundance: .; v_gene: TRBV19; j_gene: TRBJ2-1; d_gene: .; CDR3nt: TGTGCCAGTAAAGGCGTCTACGGGGGCTTCGGGGATGAGCAGTTCTTC; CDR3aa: CASKGVYGGFGDEQFF
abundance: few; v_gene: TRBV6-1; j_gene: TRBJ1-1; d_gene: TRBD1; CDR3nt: TGTGCCAGCTCCCCGGGACAGTCCATGTACACTGAAGCTTTCTTT; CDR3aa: CASSPGQSMYTEAFF
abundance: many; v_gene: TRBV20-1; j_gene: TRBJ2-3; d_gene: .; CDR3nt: TGCAGTGCTAGAGATGAGTCCGGCACAGATACGCAGTATTTT; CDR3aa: CSARDESGTDTQYF
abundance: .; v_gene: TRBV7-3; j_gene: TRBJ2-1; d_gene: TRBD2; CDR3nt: TGTGCCAGCAGCTCGTACGCGGGGGTCGGGGACAATGAGCAGTTCTTC; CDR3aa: CASSSYAGVGDNEQFF
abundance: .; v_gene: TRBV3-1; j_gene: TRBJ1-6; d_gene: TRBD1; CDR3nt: TGTGCCAGCAGCCGAGGACAGGGGGGGAATCCACCCCTCCACTTT; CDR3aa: CASSRGQGGNPPLHF
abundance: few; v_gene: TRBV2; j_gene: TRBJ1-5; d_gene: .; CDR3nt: TGTGCCAGCAGTGGGGGTGTAACTAGCAATCAGCCCCAGCATTTT; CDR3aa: CASSGGVTSNQPQHF
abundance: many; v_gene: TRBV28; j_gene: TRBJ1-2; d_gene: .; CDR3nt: TGTGCCAGCACCGACAGACCTAACTATGGCTACACCTTC; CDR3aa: CASTDRPNYGYTF
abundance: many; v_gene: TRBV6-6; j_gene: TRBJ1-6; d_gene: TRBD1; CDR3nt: TGTGCCAGCAGTTACTCGAGGAGGGGGCGAGATTCACCCCTCCACTTT; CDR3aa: CASSYSRRGRDSPLHF
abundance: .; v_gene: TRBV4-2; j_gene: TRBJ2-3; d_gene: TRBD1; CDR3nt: TGTGCCAGCAGCCCTCAGGGGGCTTACACAGATACGCAGTATTTT; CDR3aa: CASSPQGAYTDTQYF
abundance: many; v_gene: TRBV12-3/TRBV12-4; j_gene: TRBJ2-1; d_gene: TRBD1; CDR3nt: TGTGCCAGCAGGGGGACAGGGATCTACAATGAGCAGTTCTTC; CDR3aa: CASRGTGIYNEQFF
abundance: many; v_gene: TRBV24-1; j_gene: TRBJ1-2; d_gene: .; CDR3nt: TGTGCCACCAGTTCCGGGTCCTATGGCTACACCTTC; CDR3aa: CATSSGSYGYTF
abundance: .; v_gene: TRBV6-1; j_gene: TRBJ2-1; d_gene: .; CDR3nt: TGTGCCAGCAGTTCCCCGACCCTCCTCGCAGACAATGAGCAGTTCTTC; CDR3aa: CASSSPTLLADNEQFF
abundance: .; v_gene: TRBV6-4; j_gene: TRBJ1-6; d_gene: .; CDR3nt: TGTGCCAGCAGTGACGTGAGGGGAAGCGGGCCCCTCCACTTT; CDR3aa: CASSDVRGSGPLHF
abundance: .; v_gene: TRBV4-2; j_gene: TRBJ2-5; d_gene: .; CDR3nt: TGTGCCAGCAGCCAGGGACCAGGGGAGACCCAGTACTTC; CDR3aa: CASSQGPGETQYF
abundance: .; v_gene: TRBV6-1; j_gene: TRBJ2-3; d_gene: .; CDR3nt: TGTGCCAGCAGGCGTACAGGGTCTGGGAACACAGATACGCAGTATTTT; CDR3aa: CASRRTGSGNTDTQYF
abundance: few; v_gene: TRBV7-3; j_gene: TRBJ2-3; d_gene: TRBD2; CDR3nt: TGTGCCAGCAGCTGCCAGACTAGCGGGGGGCCTCTAAGCACAGATACGCAGTATTTT; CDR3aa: CASSCQTSGGPLSTDTQYF
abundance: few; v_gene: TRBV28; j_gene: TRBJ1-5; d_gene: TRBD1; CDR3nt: TGTGCCAGCAGAACCGGGACAGGGAGCAATCAGCCCCAGCATTTT; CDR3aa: CASRTGTGSNQPQHF
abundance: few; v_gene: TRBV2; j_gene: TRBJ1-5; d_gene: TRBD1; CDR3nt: TGTGCCAGCTCCCCGAGAGGGCAGGGGGGCGAGCCCCAGCATTTT; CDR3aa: CASSPRGQGGEPQHF
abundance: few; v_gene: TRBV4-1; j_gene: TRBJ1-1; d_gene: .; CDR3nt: TGCGCCAGCAGCCAAGCCCTCCCCAGGGACACTGAAGCTTTCTTT; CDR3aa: CASSQALPRDTEAFF
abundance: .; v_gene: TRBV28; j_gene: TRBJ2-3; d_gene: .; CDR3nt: TGTGCCAGCAGTTCACGGGACAAGTTCACAGATACGCAGTATTTT; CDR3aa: CASSSRDKFTDTQYF
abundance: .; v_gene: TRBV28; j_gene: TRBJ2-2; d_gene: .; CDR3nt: TGTGCCAGCATGAAGAGGCCGACCGGGGAGCTGTTTTTT; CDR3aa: CASMKRPTGELFF
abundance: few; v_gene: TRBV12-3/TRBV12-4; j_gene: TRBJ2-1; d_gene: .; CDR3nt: TGTGCCAGCAGTTCCTGGACAGATTACAATGAGCAGTTCTTC; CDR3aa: CASSSWTDYNEQFF
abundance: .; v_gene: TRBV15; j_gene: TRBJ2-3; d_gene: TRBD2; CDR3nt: TGTGCCGCCAGCAGAGATAGCGGGGGAGCAGATACGCAGTATTTT; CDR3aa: CAASRDSGGADTQYF
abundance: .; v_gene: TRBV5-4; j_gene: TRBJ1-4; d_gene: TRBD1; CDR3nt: TGTGCCAGCAGCACAGGGGGTGCTAATGAAAAACTGTTTTTT; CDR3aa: CASSTGGANEKLFF
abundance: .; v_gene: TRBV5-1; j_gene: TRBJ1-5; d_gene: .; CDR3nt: TGCGCCAGTTCGACCGGGGGGGGGAATCAGCCCCAGCATTTT; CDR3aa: CASSTGGGNQPQHF
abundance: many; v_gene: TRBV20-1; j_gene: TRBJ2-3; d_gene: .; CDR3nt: TGCAGTGCACCAGTGGGGGATACGCAGTATTTT; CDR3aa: CSAPVGDTQYF
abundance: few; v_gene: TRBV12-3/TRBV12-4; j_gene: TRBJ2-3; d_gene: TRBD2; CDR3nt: TGTGCCAGCAGTGGACTAGCCAAAGATACGCAGTATTTT; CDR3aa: CASSGLAKDTQYF
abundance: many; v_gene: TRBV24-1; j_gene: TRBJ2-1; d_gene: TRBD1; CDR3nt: TGTGCCACCAGTGATGCAGGACAGGCGAGCTCCTACAATGAGCAGTTCTTC; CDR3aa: CATSDAGQASSYNEQFF
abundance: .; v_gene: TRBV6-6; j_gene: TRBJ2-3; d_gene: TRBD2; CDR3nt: TGTGCCAGCAGTTACCCCTCGGCTAGCGGGGTTGGCACAGATACGCAGTATTTT; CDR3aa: CASSYPSASGVGTDTQYF
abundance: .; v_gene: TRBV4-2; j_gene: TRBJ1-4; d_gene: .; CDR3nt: TGTGCCAGCAGCCGAGGCACCGGACTTCAAGAAAAACTGTTTTTT; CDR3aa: CASSRGTGLQEKLFF
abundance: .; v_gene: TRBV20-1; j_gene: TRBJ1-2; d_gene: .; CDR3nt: TGCAGTGCTGCACAGGGCGACTATGGCTACACCTTC; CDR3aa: CSAAQGDYGYTF
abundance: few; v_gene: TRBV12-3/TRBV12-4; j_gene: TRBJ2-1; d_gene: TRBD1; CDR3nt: TGTGCCAGCAGGGGGCGGACAGGGAGCTACAATGAGCAGTTCTTC; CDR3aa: CASRGRTGSYNEQFF
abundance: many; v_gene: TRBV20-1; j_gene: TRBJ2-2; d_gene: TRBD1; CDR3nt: TGCAGTGCTAGAGCCCGGGACAGGAGCGCTACCGGGGAGCTGTTTTTT; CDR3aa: CSARARDRSATGELFF
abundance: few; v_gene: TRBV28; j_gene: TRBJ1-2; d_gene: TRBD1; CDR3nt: TGTGCCAGCAGTTTAAGGCCCGGGGGCAGGGGGCCCGCTAGCACCTTC; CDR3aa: CASSLRPGGRGPASTF
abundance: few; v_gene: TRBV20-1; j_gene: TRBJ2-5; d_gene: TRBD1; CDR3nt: TGCAGTGCTAGAGGGATCTCCGGGACAGAGTTTCTGGAGACCCAGTACTTC; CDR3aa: CSARGISGTEFLETQYF
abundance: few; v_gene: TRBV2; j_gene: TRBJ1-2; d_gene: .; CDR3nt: TGTGCCAGCAGTCCCAAAAACTATGGCTACACCTTC; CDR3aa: CASSPKNYGYTF
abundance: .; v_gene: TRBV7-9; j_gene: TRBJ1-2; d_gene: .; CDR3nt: TGTGCCAGCAGCTTAGGGACAGCAACTAACTATGGCTACACCTTC; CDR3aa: CASSLGTATNYGYTF
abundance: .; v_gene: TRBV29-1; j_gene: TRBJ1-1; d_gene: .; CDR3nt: TGCAGCGTCTGGGCCCGAAACACTGAAGCTTTCTTT; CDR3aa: CSVWARNTEAFF
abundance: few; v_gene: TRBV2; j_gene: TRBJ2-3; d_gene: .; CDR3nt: TGTGCCAGCAGTGAGAACTACCTCACAGATACGCAGTATTTT; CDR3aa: CASSENYLTDTQYF
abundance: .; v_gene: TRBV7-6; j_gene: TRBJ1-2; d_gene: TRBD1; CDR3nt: TGTGCCAGCAGCGTGACAGGGGGAGATGGCTACACCTTC; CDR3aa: CASSVTGGDGYTF
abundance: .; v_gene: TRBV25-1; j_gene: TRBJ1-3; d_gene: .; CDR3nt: TGTGCCAGCAGTGCACGGTCAGGGCTTTACTTTGGTGACACCATATATTTT; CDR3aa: CASSARSGLYFGDTIYF
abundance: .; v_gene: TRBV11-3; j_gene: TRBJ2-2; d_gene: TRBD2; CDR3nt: TGTGCCAGCAGTTTAAGGACTAGCGGTGACACCGGGGAGCTGTTTTTT; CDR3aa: CASSLRTSGDTGELFF
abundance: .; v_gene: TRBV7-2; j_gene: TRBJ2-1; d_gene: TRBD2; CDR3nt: TGTGCCAGCAGCCGGGGACTAGCGGGGGGGCGAAGAAACAATGAGCAGTTCTTC; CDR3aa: CASSRGLAGGRRNNEQFF
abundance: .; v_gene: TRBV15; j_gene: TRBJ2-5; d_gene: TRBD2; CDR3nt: TGTGCCACCAGCAGAGAAGCTAGCGGGGGCCCATACCAAGAGACCCAGTACTTC; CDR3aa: CATSREASGGPYQETQYF
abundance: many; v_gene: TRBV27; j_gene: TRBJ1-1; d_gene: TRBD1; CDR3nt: TGTGCCAGCAGTCGCCTGACAGGGCCCGACACTGAAGCTTTCTTT; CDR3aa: CASSRLTGPDTEAFF
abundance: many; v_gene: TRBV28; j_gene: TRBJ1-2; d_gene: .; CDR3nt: TGTGCCAGCACAGCCTTTGATGGCTACACCTTC; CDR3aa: CASTAFDGYTF